Following are 28 T cell receptor beta chains from one sample sequenced in a study of T cells in tuberculosis. Assay: immunoSEQ multiplex PCR; the TCRdb copy retains only in-frame clones and omits some. This table holds some 34,000 clones, about nine tenths found once. Sequenced material: PBMCs. The receptors come from a donor aged 5 to 30 with latent tuberculosis or without tuberculosis infection. Some clones in this sample may be carry-over from other donors' samples.

The chain is built from TRBV6-6 and TRBJ2-5, with D possibly TRBD2 on 6 matching bases. The CDR3 has 13 amino acids. V dropped 0 bases and J dropped 5 bases, with 7 bases sitting between them. The V gene's germline CDR1 is MNHNY and CDR2 SVGAGI (reference sequence). The CDR3: CASSYSAGETQYF. The DNA of the CDR3 is TGTGCCAGCAGTTACTCTGCGGGGGAGACCCAGTACTTC.

The rearrangement links TRBV28 to TRBJ1-1; 11 bases match TRBD1. The CDR3 contains 16 residues. From germline, CDR1 is MDHEN and CDR2 SYDVKM. Germline trimming cut 7 bases from V and 0 bases from J; bases unmatched to any gene: 7. The CDR3, as DNA: TGTGCCAGCATTGGGACAGGGGGGTCCCTGAACACTGAAGCTTTCTTT. Translation: CASIGTGGSLNTEAFF.

This chain links TRBV7-9 with TRBJ1-6; 10 bases map to TRBD1. CDR1 and CDR2 (germline): SEHNR, FQNEAQ (reference sequence). V shed 9 bases, J shed 9 bases, and the junction held 11 bases outside the gene matches. The CDR3 runs 15 residues. The CDR3 sequence: CASQWEGQGTSPLHF. DNA for the CDR3: TGTGCCAGTCAGTGGGAGGGACAGGGGACTTCACCCCTCCACTTT. Full variable domain (rest looked up from reference TRBV7-9 and TRBJ1-6): DTGVSQNPRHKITKRGQNVTFRCDPISEHNRLYWYRQTLGQGPEFLTYFQNEAQLEKSRLLSDRFSAERPKGSFSTLEIQRTEQGDSAMYLCASQWEGQGTSPLHFGNGTRLTVT.

The rearrangement uses TRBV9 and TRBJ2-7, with D possibly being TRBD2 (6 bases). This CDR3 comprises 14 residues. The germline V and J ends were trimmed by 3 bases and 5 bases, with 15 bases remaining between them. Germline CDR1 is SGDLS and CDR2 is YYNGEE. The CDR3 sequence is CASSAEAGKNEQYF. The DNA of the CDR3 is TGTGCCAGCAGCGCGGAGGCGGGGAAAAACGAGCAGTACTTC. Full variable domain (outside the CDR3, taken from reference TRBV9 and TRBJ2-7): DSGVTQTPKHLITATGQRVTLRCSPRSGDLSVYWYQQSLDQGLQFLIQYYNGEERAKGNILERFSAQQFPDLHSELNLSSLELGDSALYFCASSAEAGKNEQYFGPGTRLTVT.

This clone has a single count. V gene TRBV9 combines with J gene TRBJ2-7; 8 bases match TRBD1. CDR1 and CDR2 (germline): SGDLS, YYNGEE. With V trimmed by 2 bases and J by 5 bases, 3 bases remained unmatched. This CDR3 region has 13 residues. The CDR3 is CASSVGQGHEQYF. The CDR3 DNA sequence: TGTGCCAGCAGCGTCGGACAGGGCCACGAGCAGTACTTC.

The gene calls are TRBV19 and TRBJ1-4; TRBD1 is a possible D gene (6 bases). Germline CDR1 and CDR2: LNHDA and SQIVND (reference sequence). The V and J ends lost 9 bases and 0 bases respectively, with 17 bases between them. This CDR3 is built from 16 residues. CDR3 in amino acids: CASHNGQPATNEKLFF. The CDR3 DNA sequence: TGTGCCAGCCATAACGGACAGCCCGCAACTAATGAAAAACTGTTTTTT. Based on the CDR3 plus reference TRBV19 and TRBJ1-4, the full variable domain is DGGITQSPKYLFRKEGQNVTLSCEQNLNHDAMYWYRQDPGQGLRLIYYSQIVNDFQKGDIAEGYSVSREKKESFPLTVTSAQKNPTAFYLCASHNGQPATNEKLFFGSGTQLSVL.

V is TRBV7-9 and J is TRBJ2-7; D is possibly TRBD1 (6 bases). Trimming left V 5 bases short and J 6 bases short, with 17 bases between. CDR1 SEHNR and CDR2 FQNEAQ come from the germline V gene (reference sequence). The CDR3 has 14 amino acids. The CDR3 reads CASSLIVQGGEQYF. Here the CDR3 DNA reads TGTGCCAGCAGCCTAATCGTACAGGGCGGCGAGCAGTACTTC.

CDR3 sequence reads: CASSIPGTGGREQYF. Written as DNA, the CDR3 is TGTGCCAGCAGTATTCCCGGGACAGGGGGTCGGGAGCAGTACTTC. The chain has TRBV6-1 and TRBJ2-7; TRBD1 agrees at 11 bases. CDR3 length: 15 residues. V trimming: 5 bases; J trimming: 7 bases; junction bases outside the gene matches: 10. Germline V gene data show CDR1 as MNHNS and CDR2 as SASEGT.

This clone was seen a few times. The rearrangement uses TRBV28 and TRBJ1-3; D is uncertain. The V end was cut by 10 bases, the J end by 0 bases, with 10 bases between. The CDR3 consists of 13 residues. Germline lookup yields CDR1 MDHEN and CDR2 SYDVKM. The CDR3 sequence is CATSKSSGNTIYF. The CDR3 coding sequence is TGTGCCACTTCTAAGAGCTCTGGAAACACCATATATTTT.

V gene TRBV19 combines with J gene TRBJ2-7; perhaps TRBD1 as D (5 bases). CDR3 length: 14 residues. Germline V CDR1 and CDR2: LNHDA, SQIVND (reference sequence). Deletions cut 5 bases from V and 0 bases from J, with 11 bases between. The CDR3 reads CASSPDGHSYEQYF. CDR3 coding DNA: TGTGCCAGTAGTCCGGACGGACACTCCTACGAGCAGTACTTC.

The chain joins TRBV6-6 to TRBJ2-3; 14 nucleotides align to TRBD2. Germline V gene sequence: CDR1 MNHNY, CDR2 SVGAGI (reference sequence). The V segment lost 2 bases and the J segment 4 bases; nucleotides outside the gene matches: 2. CDR3 size: 16 residues. The CDR3: CASSYRTSGGSDTQYF. CDR3 bases: TGTGCCAGCAGTTACCGGACTAGCGGGGGGTCAGATACGCAGTATTTT.

The V call is TRBV9, the J call TRBJ1-2; a weak D match, TRBD1 (6 bases). The CDR3 loop spans 14 amino acids. V gave up 0 bases and J gave up 4 bases, with 10 bases separating them. Germline CDR1 and CDR2: SGDLS and YYNGEE. CDR3 DNA: TGTGCCAGCAGCGTAGCAGGGGCCGGCTATGGCTACACCTTC. Amino acid sequence: CASSVAGAGYGYTF. The whole variable domain, remainder taken from reference TRBV9 and TRBJ1-2, is DSGVTQTPKHLITATGQRVTLRCSPRSGDLSVYWYQQSLDQGLQFLIQYYNGEERAKGNILERFSAQQFPDLHSELNLSSLELGDSALYFCASSVAGAGYGYTFGSGTRLTVV.

The J gene is TRBJ2-1, the V gene TRBV12-2; TRBD2, as called in the table, went unchecked against the DNA. TRBV12-2 is a documented pseudogene. The CDR3 extends over 14 amino acids. CDR3 DNA: TGTGCAAGTCGCTTAGCGGGAGGTAGTAGTGAGCAGTTCTTC. Translated, it gives CASRLAGGSSEQFF.

The V gene is TRBV10-3, the J gene TRBJ1-1; 10 nucleotides match TRBD1. V shed 9 bases and J 7 bases; nucleotides not matched to a gene: 8. CDR3 length: 13 amino acids. The germline V gene has CDR1 ENHRY and CDR2 SYGVKD. CDR3 residues: CAMERDRGSEAFF. Written as DNA, the CDR3 is TGTGCCATGGAACGGGACAGGGGAAGTGAAGCTTTCTTT.

This clone was recorded only once. The gene calls are TRBV7-2 and TRBJ1-2; a weak D match, TRBD1 (6 bases). V was cut by 5 bases and J by 5 bases, with 24 bases left in between. Germline V lookup: CDR1 SGHTA, CDR2 FQGNSA. The length of the CDR3 is 17 residues. The chain's CDR3 is CASSHAPGGAGEYGYTF. CDR3 DNA sequence: TGTGCCAGCAGCCACGCACCCGGCGGAGCAGGGGAGTATGGCTACACCTTC.

The gene calls are TRBV27 and TRBJ2-7; TRBD2 matches 8 bases. V lost 5 bases to trimming and J lost 1 base; unmatched junction nucleotides: 7. Germline CDR1 and CDR2: MNHEY and SMNVEV (reference sequence). This CDR3 has 15 amino acids. The CDR3 protein is CASSPGLVNSYEQYF. In DNA form, the CDR3 reads TGTGCCAGCAGTCCGGGACTAGTAAATTCCTACGAGCAGTACTTC.

The chain employs TRBV5-1 and TRBJ1-1, with D possibly TRBD1 on 6 matching bases. The CDR3 length is 14 residues. The germline V gene has CDR1 SGHRS and CDR2 YFSETQ. Trimming took 1 base from V and 1 from J, leaving 8 bases between them. In nucleotides, the CDR3 is TGCGCCAGCAGCTTGCGGGGGGCGAACACTGAAGCTTTCTTT. Its protein is CASSLRGANTEAFF.

The V and J genes are TRBV19 and TRBJ2-1; 8 bases are a match to TRBD2. Germline-derived CDR1 and CDR2 are LNHDA and SQIVND (reference sequence). V shed 5 bases, J shed 9 bases, and the junction held 15 bases outside the gene matches. The length of the CDR3 is 16 residues. CDR3: CASSGGRGRPRGEQFF. For the CDR3, the DNA is TGTGCCAGTAGTGGCGGCCGCGGGAGGCCCAGGGGTGAGCAGTTCTTC.

This clone occurred once. V usage is TRBV7-9 and J usage is TRBJ2-2, with D maybe TRBD1 (6 bases). The V end was cut by 6 bases, the J end by 4 bases, with 27 bases between. The germline gives CDR1 SEHNR, CDR2 FQNEAQ (reference sequence). The CDR3 consists of 19 residues. This chain's CDR3 is CASSHARGTQGEFTGELFF. The CDR3 nucleotides are TGTGCCAGCAGTCACGCTAGGGGGACACAAGGGGAATTCACCGGGGAGCTGTTTTTT.

This clone was seen just once. The chain recombines TRBV9 with TRBJ2-3, with 10 bases aligning to TRBD2. Germline values: CDR1 SGDLS, CDR2 YYNGEE. The CDR3 consists of 16 residues. The trim removed 3 bases at V and 3 bases at J, leaving 7 bases unmatched. CDR3: CASSAQRTSGTDTQYF. CDR3 DNA: TGTGCCAGCAGCGCTCAGAGGACTAGCGGAACAGATACGCAGTATTTT.

In this sample, this clone turned up once. The chain is built from TRBV28 and TRBJ2-7; 8 bases fit TRBD2. The CDR3 is made up of 16 amino acids. Germline CDR1 is MDHEN and CDR2 is SYDVKM. The V segment lost 3 bases and the J segment 0 bases; nucleotides outside the gene matches: 7. Written as DNA, the CDR3 is TGTGCCAGCAGTTTCCCCTTGAGCGGGAGCTCCTACGAGCAGTACTTC. Translated: CASSFPLSGSSYEQYF.

The V and J genes are TRBV5-6 and TRBJ2-7; no definite D call. The germline CDR1 and CDR2 sequences are SGHDT and YYEEEE. V was cut by 4 bases and J by 2 bases, with 4 bases left in between. This CDR3 region has 11 residues. CDR3 protein: CASSLAYEQYF. CDR3 bases: TGTGCCAGCAGCCTCGCCTACGAGCAGTACTTC.

The genes are TRBV2 and TRBJ2-1; a weak D match, TRBD2 (5 bases). The germline CDR1 and CDR2 sequences are SNHLY and FYNNEI. This CDR3 is 11 amino acids long. Between the trimmed V and J ends, which lost 4 bases and 7 bases, there was a span of 5 bases. CDR3 loop: CASSGGNEQFF. In DNA, the CDR3 is TGTGCCAGCAGTGGAGGGAATGAGCAGTTCTTC.

This chain links TRBV7-9 with TRBJ1-1; perhaps TRBD1 as D (5 bases). V was cut by 5 bases and J by 6 bases, with 19 bases left in between. CDR1 is SEHNR, CDR2 FQNEAQ, per germline (reference sequence). The CDR3 is 15 amino acids. CDR3 sequence: CASSPPGDWGPEAFF. The CDR3 DNA reads as TGTGCCAGCAGCCCCCCCGGGGACTGGGGCCCTGAAGCTTTCTTT.

The chain recombines TRBV10-3 with TRBJ1-2; possibly TRBD1 for D (6 bases). Trimming took 4 bases from V and 8 from J, leaving 14 bases between them. Germline loops: CDR1 ENHRY, CDR2 SYGVKD. The CDR3 is made up of 13 amino acids. The CDR3 bases are TGTGCCATCAGTGGCCCGGGACAAGACGGCTACACCTTC. Its protein is CAISGPGQDGYTF.

The chain employs TRBV29-1 and TRBJ1-1; D possibly corresponds to TRBD1 (6 bases). The CDR3 totals 12 residues. V lost 6 bases and J 4 bases, leaving 12 bases between the germline ends. Germline V gene lookup returns CDR1 SQVTM and CDR2 ANQGSEA. This CDR3 reads CSVTAGATEAFF. The CDR3 DNA is TGCAGCGTCACCGCAGGGGCCACTGAAGCTTTCTTT.

This clone was recorded once. The chain combines TRBV27 with TRBJ2-7; 13 bases are shared with TRBD2. This CDR3 contains 18 residues. V was pared by 5 bases and J by 0 bases, with 10 bases of the junction left unmatched. Germline lookup yields CDR1 MNHEY and CDR2 SMNVEV (reference sequence). CDR3 in amino acids: CASSIRLAGGRSSYEQYF. The CDR3 DNA is TGTGCCAGCAGTATACGACTAGCGGGAGGCCGGAGCTCCTACGAGCAGTACTTC.

This rearrangement joins TRBV6-5 to TRBJ1-2, with 9 bases fitting TRBD1. The CDR3 extends over 11 amino acids. Germline V gives CDR1 MNHEY, CDR2 SVGAGI. Germline trimming cut 6 bases from V and 7 bases from J; bases unmatched to any gene: 0. As DNA, the CDR3 is TGTGCCAGCAGGACAGGGGGTGGCTACACCTTC. It encodes CASRTGGGYTF.